This T cell receptor beta chain was identified in a study of blood T cell repertoires in COVID-19. Across the study: COVID-19 samples, acute and convalescent, were from the United States, Italy and Spain. Nucleic acid was either cDNA or gDNA, and it came from T cells, B-cell-depleted T cells, or PBMCs.

In the authors' methods: Reference gene primers were amplified, and this amplification served to estimate nucleated cell counts. Assay: immunoSEQ multiplex PCR; the TCRdb copy retains only in-frame clones and omits some. V and J calls and clone size come straight from that table; D and trimming were deduced from the DNA. The sample has about 76,000 clones; under 85% are singletons. V lost 8 bases to trimming and J lost 6 bases; unmatched junction nucleotides: 5. Germline V gene sequence: CDR1 MNHEY, CDR2 SVGAGI. The CDR3 is made up of 13 amino acids. The receptor comes from a man aged 65 to 79 with acute or convalescent COVID-19. Sequencing was carried out using peripheral blood. The chain joins TRBV6-5 to TRBJ2-2; 8 nucleotides agree with TRBD2. The CDR3 loop reads CASPGGAPGELFF. CDR3 DNA sequence: TGTGCCAGCCCCGGGGGGGCCCCCGGGGAGCTGTTTTTT.